The rows below give T cell receptor beta chains drawn from one sample of a study of beta chain features in type 1 diabetes. Assay: immunoSEQ multiplex PCR; the TCRdb copy retains only in-frame clones and omits some. The data show some 230,000 clones, 9.6% seen once. Source material: naive CD4+ T cells from blood. The origin of the receptors is a woman aged 18 to 35 in good health. The CDR3 runs from the conserved cysteine through the conserved F or W. A D gene is named only where the DNA matches it firmly. The size of a clone is reported for some rows only, either as once, few or many, or as a class for expanded clones.

clone_size j_call v_call d_call cdr3_nt cdr3_aa
few TRBJ1-6 TRBV6-6 - TGTGCCAGCAGTTCGACAGTTAATTCACCCCTCCACTTT CASSSTVNSPLHF
- TRBJ1-4 TRBV7-9 TRBD1 TGTGCCAGCACCGACCGGGGGACAGCAAATGAAAAACTGTTTTTT CASTDRGTANEKLFF
few TRBJ1-1 TRBV5-4 - TGTGCCAGCAGCGCCCCACAGAGGAACACTGAAGCTTTCTTT CASSAPQRNTEAFF
- TRBJ2-3 TRBV7-2 TRBD2 TGTGCCAGCGGGACTAGCGGGATCGATACGCAGTATTTT CASGTSGIDTQYF
- TRBJ2-2 TRBV6-6 - TGTGCCAGCAGGGAGAGGAAGACCGGGGAGCTGTTTTTT CASRERKTGELFF
- TRBJ1-6 TRBV27 TRBD1 TGTGCCAGCAGTTTATGGGGACAGGCACCGGGTTCACCCCTCCACTTT CASSLWGQAPGSPLHF
few TRBJ2-7 TRBV5-1 TRBD1 TGCGCCAGCAGCTCGACAGGGAGCTCCTACGAGCAGTACTTC CASSSTGSSYEQYF
few TRBJ2-3 TRBV6-1 - TGTGCCAGCAGTGACCCCGGGGGACTCGTGGGCGATACGCAGTATTTT CASSDPGGLVGDTQYF
- TRBJ1-5 TRBV18 TRBD1 TGTGCCAGCTCTATGACAGGGGGCCTCCGGATACCCCAGCATTTT CASSMTGGLRIPQHF
- TRBJ1-2 TRBV5-6 - TGTGCCAGCAGCTTAGCAGGGTATGCCTATGGCTACACCTTC CASSLAGYAYGYTF
- TRBJ2-6 TRBV6-6 - TGTGCCAGCAGTACCCCCGGCTCTGGGGCCAACGTCCTGACTTTC CASSTPGSGANVLTF
many TRBJ2-6 TRBV5-4 - TGTGCCAGCAGCCGACAGGATCCCTCTGGGGCCAACGTCCTGACTTTC CASSRQDPSGANVLTF
few TRBJ2-1 TRBV7-6 TRBD2 TGTGCCAGCAGCTCGCTAGCGGGAGAATGGAATGAGCAGTTCTTC CASSSLAGEWNEQFF
few TRBJ2-3 TRBV6-6 - TGTGCCAGCAGTTACTCGAATCAGGGAGATACGCAGTATTTT CASSYSNQGDTQYF
few TRBJ2-5 TRBV30 - TGTGCCTGGAGTGGGCAGGGGCTCGGAGAGACCCAGTACTTC CAWSGQGLGETQYF
few TRBJ2-1 TRBV30 TRBD2 TGTGCGCGGGGGGGATCCTACAATGAGCAGTTCTTC CARGGSYNEQFF
few TRBJ2-5 TRBV10-3 TRBD2 TGTGCCACCCTGAAAGAGCGGGGGGGTTTAGAGACCCAGTACTTC CATLKERGGLETQYF